Given below is one T cell receptor (beta chain) in context. With V trimmed by 0 bases and J by 2 bases, 2 bases remained unmatched. CDR1 is SGHRS and CDR2 is YFSETQ in the germline V gene. The CDR3 has 16 residues. The sample comes from a study of blood T cell repertoires in COVID-19. Background on the study: Sites in the United States, Italy and Spain provided acute and convalescent COVID-19 samples. The cDNA or gDNA used as material had been derived from T cells, B-cell-depleted T cells, or PBMCs.

As originally analysed: For nucleated cells, counts were estimated from reference gene primer amplification. Sequencing used immunoSEQ multiplex PCR; TCRdb keeps in-frame clones, though not all of them. From that table come the V and J calls and clone size; the DNA was used to work out D and trimming. Counted here are 150,000 or so clones, 86% occurring once; the ten biggest clones make up around 6.6%. The TCR was taken from a man aged 45-60 years with active or convalescent COVID-19. Sequenced: peripheral blood. This chain links TRBV5-1 with TRBJ2-6, with 7 bases aligning to TRBD2. Here the CDR3 reads CASSLETSAGANVLTF. The DNA of the CDR3 is TGCGCCAGCAGCTTGGAAACTAGCGCTGGGGCCAACGTCCTGACTTTC.